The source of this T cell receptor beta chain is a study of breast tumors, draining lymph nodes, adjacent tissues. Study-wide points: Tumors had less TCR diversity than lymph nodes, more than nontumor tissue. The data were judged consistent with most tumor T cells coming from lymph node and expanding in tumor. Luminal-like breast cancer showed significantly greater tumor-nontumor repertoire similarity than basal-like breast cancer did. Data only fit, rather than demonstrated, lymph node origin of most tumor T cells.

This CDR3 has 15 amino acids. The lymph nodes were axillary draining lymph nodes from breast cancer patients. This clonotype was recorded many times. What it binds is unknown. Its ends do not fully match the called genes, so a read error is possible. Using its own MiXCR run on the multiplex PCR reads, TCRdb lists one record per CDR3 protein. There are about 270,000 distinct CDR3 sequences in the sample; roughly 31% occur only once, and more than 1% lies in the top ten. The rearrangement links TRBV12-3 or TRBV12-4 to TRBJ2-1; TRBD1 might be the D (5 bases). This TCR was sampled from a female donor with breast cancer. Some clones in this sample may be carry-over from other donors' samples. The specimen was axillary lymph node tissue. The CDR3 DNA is TGCGCCAGCAGCTTGGGGCAGAGCTCCTACAATGAGCAGTTCTTC. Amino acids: CASSLGQSSYNEQFF.